This note documents a single T cell receptor (beta chain) sequence. Its specificity is unknown. This specimen belongs to a study of shared clonotypes between healthy human individuals. General study points: What naive subsets generally showed was a larger estimated richness than memory subsets showed. Sampling was confined to blood; repertoires within tissues likely differ.

Each sample came from a Caucasian adult donor living in Nashville, Tennessee. Germline lookup yields CDR1 MRHNA and CDR2 SNTAGT. The CDR3 consists of 16 residues. After removal of 2 bases from V and 4 bases from J, the junction contained 8 bases not matched to a gene. Measured with immunoSEQ multiplex PCR; TCRdb has only the in-frame clones, and not every one. The table lists 950,000 to 1,200,000 clones, 77% of them singletons. Sequences were obtained from memory CD4+ T cells from PBMCs. Subset noted: CD45RA-negative fraction. The clonotype originates from a man aged 18-30 years in good health. Some clones in this sample may be carry-over from other donors' samples. The chain recombines TRBV6-4 with TRBJ2-1, with TRBD1 matching 7 bases. CDR3 in amino acids: CASSDVGKGAYNEQFF. The DNA for the CDR3 is TGTGCCAGCAGTGACGTGGGGAAGGGGGCTTACAATGAGCAGTTCTTC.